This TCR beta chain was identified in a study of T cell repertoires in ileal Crohn's disease (dated by TCRdb to about 2019). The study in broad terms: The median duration of disease was approximately 8.3 years, and at the time of surgery about a third of patients were active smokers. Roughly half of the patients were given postoperative therapy, with some 10 receiving thiopurines and fewer than 20 receiving anti-TNF agents. A total of some 170 mucosal samples from roughly 57 patients were sequenced, with samples obtained at several locations on the surgical specimen and at postoperative endoscopy. The M6 samples were biopsies of the neoterminal ileum collected during postoperative colonoscopy. Surgery was performed for a complication in all patients, with stricturing disease in approximately 60% and penetrating disease in roughly 40%. The TCR repertoire was analysed in fewer than 65 patients with Crohn's disease drawn from a prospective multicentre cohort. A Rutgeerts score above i0 was used to define endoscopic postoperative recurrence. The study was conducted in parallel with a multicentre cohort built to find predictors of early endoscopic recurrence after ileocolonic resection.

Concerning this clone itself: It has no known antigen specificity. One base away there is no much larger clone; base qualities are not given.

The time point label for this specimen denotes: neoterminal ileum biopsy at postoperative endoscopy, about 6 months after surgery. To be eligible, patients had to be adults with ileal or ileocolonic Crohn's disease and an indication for ileocolonic resection. Whole ileal mucosal biopsies were kept frozen at -80 degrees C prior to DNA extraction. A TRizol-based method was used to extract genomic DNA from the frozen whole biopsies, and the DNA was quantified with a NanoDrop 2000 spectrophotometer. General findings and caveats noted by the study authors: Compared with non-smokers, patients who were active smokers at surgery showed a significantly higher proportion of clonal expansions (25.9% vs 17.9%, p=0.02). Higher percentages of high-frequency clones at the time of surgery were linked to endoscopic recurrence, and every patient with clonality above 26.8% (18/57) had recurrence. Compared with CD4 T cells, sorted CD8 T cells contained more high-frequency clones, which suggests that the mucosal expansions were mostly CD8. Within the first year after surgery, the timing of postoperative endoscopy varied, and the median delay was nearly seven months. Mucosal CD4 and CD8 T cells were sorted and sequenced only in a subgroup of patients, the size of which was not stated.

The CDR3 covers 14 residues, taking in both the cysteine and the phenylalanine. Just the 42-base CDR3 DNA is kept, in frame starting at base 1. The V end gives up 6 bases and the J end 9 bases, leaving 11 bases in the junction not matched to a gene. The germline V gene yields MNHNS for CDR1 and SASEGT for CDR2. For commercial TCRB immunosequencing, five hundred nanograms of biopsy DNA were submitted for each sample. CDR3 regions were amplified from genomic DNA by Adaptive Biotechnology using a two-step, amplification bias-controlled multiplex PCR. Primers for every V and J gene segment were used in the first PCR, and barcodes and Illumina adapters were added in the second PCR. An Illumina instrument was used to sequence the CDR3 libraries. From the authors' description of their analysis: The analysis drew on both the pipelines supplied by the vendor and custom analysis of the raw data in R/Bioconductor running R version 3.3.0. Clonality, which ranges from 0 to 1, was calculated as the inverse of the normalised Shannon entropy across all productive clones. High-frequency clones were defined as the share of the repertoire taken up by the top 100 clones, keeping only clones that passed a 95% confidence test. Overlap between samples was measured with the Morisita-Horn index, while repertoire diversity was measured with the Simpson index. TCRdb mirrors the immuneACCESS table, restricted to in-frame sequences. Some clones are absent from its copies; in checked studies, under half trace to an unresolved V gene, and the reason for the others is unknown. V, J and clone size reflect that table, while D and trimming were determined from the DNA. This sample lists more than 50,000 clones; around nine tenths were detected once. In total, the top ten clones hold roughly 2% of the sample.

The sequence was collected from an adult with Crohn's disease. The sequenced material came from ileal tissue. The sequence is built from TRBV6-1 and TRBJ2-1, with 7 middle bases fitting TRBD1. CDR3 sequence: CASSTGTASGEQFF. The nucleotides read TGTGCCAGCAGCACCGGGACAGCATCAGGTGAGCAGTTCTTC.